The 15 T cell receptor beta chains presented below share a single source sample, sequenced in a study of CXCR4 blockade with PD-1 therapy in pancreatic cancer. Libraries were prepared by immunoSEQ multiplex PCR; TCRdb keeps only in-frame clonotypes and omits some of them. The table has around 6,400 clones, less than 40% seen once. The sample consisted of tumor tissue. The source of these receptors is a human donor with pancreatic ductal adenocarcinoma.

This clone was counted a few times. The chain uses TRBV6-8 and TRBJ1-1; D possibly corresponds to TRBD1 (5 bases). This CDR3 has 14 amino acids. Trimming removed 10 bases at V and 1 base at J, with 16 bases between. Germline lookup yields CDR1 MNHGY and CDR2 SAAAGT. This CDR3 reads CAISSRTPNTEAFF. Written as DNA, the CDR3 is TGTGCCATCAGCTCGAGGACACCGAACACTGAAGCTTTCTTT.

This rearrangement joins TRBV6-8 to TRBJ1-2, with a weak D call TRBD1 (6 bases). The germline gives CDR1 MNHGY, CDR2 SAAAGT. Trimming removed 5 bases at V and 4 bases at J, with 17 bases between. CDR3 length: 15 amino acids. The CDR3 reads CASSEDYRVGYGYTF. CDR3 sequence (DNA): TGTGCCAGCAGTGAGGATTACAGGGTTGGCTATGGCTACACCTTC.

This chain connects TRBV19 to TRBJ2-1, with no clear D. V gave up 6 bases and J gave up 7 bases, with 13 bases separating them. Per germline, CDR1 LNHDA and CDR2 SQIVND (reference sequence). The CDR3 is made up of 13 amino acids. CDR3 in DNA: TGTGCCAGTAGCCTCCCTGGCAAAAATGAGCAGTTCTTC. It is translated as CASSLPGKNEQFF.

This clone was counted ten times or more. Mismatch with germline at one junction end may stem from a read error. The chain joins TRBV6-8 to TRBJ2-1, with D perhaps TRBD2 (6 bases). The CDR3 consists of 14 residues. Per germline, CDR1 MNHGY and CDR2 SAAAGT. For the CDR3, the DNA is TGTGCCATCAGTGCGGGAAGCTCCTACAATGAGCAGTTCTTC. Translation: CAISAGSSYNEQFF.

The sample holds many counts of this clone. The chain's CDR3 is CASSEGGSGANVLTF. Here the CDR3 DNA reads TGTGCCAGCAGTGAAGGGGGCTCTGGGGCCAACGTCCTGACTTTC. This rearrangement joins TRBV6-1 to TRBJ2-6; no definite D call. Trimming shortened V by 1 base and J by 0 bases, and 4 bases separated the two germline ends. The CDR3 totals 15 residues. Germline V gives CDR1 MNHNS, CDR2 SASEGT.

V and J are TRBV15 and TRBJ2-2, with unresolved D. Trimming removed 0 bases from V and 1 base from J, with 6 bases in between. Germline-derived CDR1 and CDR2 are LNHNV and YYDKDF (reference sequence). This CDR3 region has 15 residues. CDR3 residues: CATSRDVGNTGELFF. The CDR3 bases are TGTGCCACCAGCAGAGATGTAGGGAACACCGGGGAGCTGTTTTTT.

The V gene is TRBV19, the J gene TRBJ2-7, with D possibly matching TRBD2 (6 bases). The CDR3 consists of 15 residues. V lost 6 bases and J 0 bases, leaving 15 bases between the germline ends. The germline V gene has CDR1 LNHDA and CDR2 SQIVND (reference sequence). CDR3 sequence (DNA): TGTGCCAGTAGCGGGGTGGAGGGCCTCTCCTACGAGCAGTACTTC. Its protein is CASSGVEGLSYEQYF.

This clone showed up just a few times. The chain employs TRBV15 and TRBJ2-5; no clear D gene. The V gene lost 5 bases and the J gene lost 1 base, with 17 bases spanning the gap. Germline V gene lookup returns CDR1 LNHNV and CDR2 YYDKDF (reference sequence). This CDR3 has 16 amino acids. The CDR3 DNA sequence: TGTGCCACCAGCTCACCCAACAGAACCCCCCAAGAGACCCAGTACTTC. Translated, it gives CATSSPNRTPQETQYF.

The chain is built from TRBV18 and TRBJ2-7; 8 nucleotides line up with TRBD2. This CDR3 has 16 residues. Trimming took 3 bases from V and 5 from J; bases not matched to a gene: 12. Germline V gene data show CDR1 as KGHSH and CDR2 as LQKENI. For the CDR3, the DNA is TGTGCCAGCTCACCGAATAGCGGGACAAGAGGGGACGAGCAGTACTTC. Translating gives CASSPNSGTRGDEQYF.

This clone was observed a handful of times. V gene TRBV11-3 combines with J gene TRBJ2-5; 8 nucleotides line up with TRBD2. CDR1 SGHNT and CDR2 YENEEA come from the germline V gene. This CDR3 contains 15 residues. The junction had 7 bases not matched to a gene; V was cut back by 5 bases and J by 2 bases. In DNA, the CDR3 is TGTGCCAGCAGCCCAGGGACTAGTCTACAAGAGACCCAGTACTTC. Translating it yields CASSPGTSLQETQYF. Based on the CDR3 plus reference TRBV11-3 and TRBJ2-5, the full variable domain is EAGVVQSPRYKIIEKKQPVAFWCNPISGHNTLYWYLQNLGQGPELLIRYENEEAVDDSQLPKDRFSAERLKGVDSTLKIQPAELGDSAVYLCASSPGTSLQETQYFGPGTRLLVL.

Here the CDR3 DNA reads TGTGCCAGCAGTTCAGCCTCTAATGAAAAACTGTTTTTT. Translated: CASSSASNEKLFF. This chain uses TRBV28 with TRBJ1-4; D is ambiguous. This CDR3 region has 13 residues. Trimming cost V 4 bases and J 3 bases, with 6 bases left between them. Per germline, CDR1 MDHEN and CDR2 SYDVKM.

The CDR3 bases are TGTGCCAGTAGTCTATCGGTTCAGCCCCAGCATTTT. Protein product: CASSLSVQPQHF. This sequence joins TRBV19 and TRBJ1-5; no definite D call. V was shortened by 5 bases and J by 6 bases, with 8 bases between the two germline ends. The CDR3 has 12 amino acids. Germline values: CDR1 LNHDA, CDR2 SQIVND (reference sequence).

The chain carries TRBV15 and TRBJ2-7; a possible D gene is TRBD1 (6 bases). Trimming removed 4 bases from V and 9 bases from J, with 22 bases in between. Germline V gives CDR1 LNHNV, CDR2 YYDKDF (reference sequence). CDR3 size: 15 residues. The CDR3 region has the DNA TGTGCCACCAGCAACCGGGACACTACCCCTGGCGGGCAGTACTTC. Translating gives CATSNRDTTPGGQYF.

J is TRBJ1-1 and V is TRBV11-3; no definite D call. This CDR3 has 14 residues. CDR1 and CDR2 from the germline V gene are SGHNT and YENEEA. V gave up 4 bases and J gave up 0 bases, with 9 bases separating them. The CDR3 protein is CASSSGLLNTEAFF. DNA for the CDR3: TGTGCCAGCAGCTCGGGATTGCTGAACACTGAAGCTTTCTTT.

This chain uses TRBV15 with TRBJ2-5; D is ambiguous. The CDR3 is 15 amino acids. The V gene's germline CDR1 is LNHNV and CDR2 YYDKDF (reference sequence). The germline V and J ends were trimmed by 0 bases and 4 bases, with 12 bases remaining between them. The CDR3 region is CATSRDVGFGETQYF. The CDR3 DNA reads as TGTGCCACCAGCAGAGATGTGGGATTTGGAGAGACCCAGTACTTC.